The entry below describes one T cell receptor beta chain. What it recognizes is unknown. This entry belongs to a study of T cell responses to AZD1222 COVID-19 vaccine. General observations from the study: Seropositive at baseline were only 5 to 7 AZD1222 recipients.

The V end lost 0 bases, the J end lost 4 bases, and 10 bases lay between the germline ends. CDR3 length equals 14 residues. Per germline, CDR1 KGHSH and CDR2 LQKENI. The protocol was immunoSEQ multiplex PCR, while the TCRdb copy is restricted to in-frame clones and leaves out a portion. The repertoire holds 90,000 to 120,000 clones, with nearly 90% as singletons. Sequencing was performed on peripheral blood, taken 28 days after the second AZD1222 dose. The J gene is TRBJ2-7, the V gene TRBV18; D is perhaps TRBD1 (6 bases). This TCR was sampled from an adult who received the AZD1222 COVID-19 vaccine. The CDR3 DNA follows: TGTGCCAGCTCACCACCGACAGGACGATACGAGCAGTACTTC. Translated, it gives CASSPPTGRYEQYF.